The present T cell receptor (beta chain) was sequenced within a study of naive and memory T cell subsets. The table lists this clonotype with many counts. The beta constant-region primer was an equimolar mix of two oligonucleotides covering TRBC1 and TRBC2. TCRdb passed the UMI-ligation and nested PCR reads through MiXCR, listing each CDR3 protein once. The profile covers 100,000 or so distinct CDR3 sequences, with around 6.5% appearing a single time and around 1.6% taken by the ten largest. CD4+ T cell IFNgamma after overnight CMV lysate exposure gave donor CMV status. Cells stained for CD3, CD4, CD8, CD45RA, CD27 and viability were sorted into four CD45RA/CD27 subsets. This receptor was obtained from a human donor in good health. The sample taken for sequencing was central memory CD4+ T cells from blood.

The CDR3 sequence is CASRGGARSTEAFF. In DNA, the CDR3 is TGTGCCAGCAGGGGGGGGGCAAGATCCACTGAAGCTTTCTTT. The V call is TRBV6-1, the J call TRBJ1-1; TRBD1 is a possible D gene (6 bases). Germline V gene lookup returns CDR1 MNHNS and CDR2 SASEGT. V was shortened by 6 bases and J by 4 bases, with 15 bases between the two germline ends. The CDR3 sequence is 14 residues long.